One and the same sample provided the 30 T cell receptor beta chains below, sequenced in a study of blood T cell repertoires in COVID-19. The table came from immunoSEQ multiplex PCR; TCRdb's copy has only in-frame clones and leaves some out. The table has 150,000 or so clones, about 82% seen once. The sequencing sample was made of peripheral blood. These receptors were obtained from a man aged 50-59 years with active or convalescent COVID-19.

The rearrangement joins TRBV7-8 to TRBJ1-1, with a possible D match to TRBD1 (6 bases). Germline V CDR1 and CDR2: SGHVS, FQNEAQ. The CDR3 sequence is 14 residues long. V was cut by 1 base and J by 9 bases, with 15 bases left in between. The CDR3 DNA follows: TGTGCCAGCAGCTTAGTTTCCGGGACAAAGCAAGCTTTCTTT. Translation: CASSLVSGTKQAFF.

This clone has a single count. The V call is TRBV9, the J call TRBJ2-7, with 8 bases aligning to TRBD2. The J segment lost 4 bases and the V segment lost 4 bases, leaving 7 bases of the junction unmatched. This CDR3 spans 14 amino acids. Per the germline V gene, CDR1 is SGDLS and CDR2 is YYNGEE. CDR3 bases: TGTGCCAGCAGCCCGACCTCGGGGGGGTACGAGCAGTACTTC. This sequence encodes CASSPTSGGYEQYF.

V and J are TRBV6-2 or TRBV6-3 and TRBJ1-5; possibly TRBD1 for D (6 bases). This CDR3 region has 16 residues. V was cut by 6 bases and J by 3 bases, with 18 bases left in between. Germline V gene lookup returns CDR1 MNHEY and CDR2 SVGEGT. CDR3 DNA: TGTGCCAGCAGCCCTTACAGGGTTAACGACAATCAGCCCCAGCATTTT. Its protein product is CASSPYRVNDNQPQHF.

This chain connects TRBV24-1 to TRBJ1-2, with D possibly being TRBD1 (5 bases). Germline V CDR1 and CDR2: KGHDR, SFDVKD. The germline V and J ends were trimmed by 3 bases and 0 bases, with 7 bases remaining between them. This CDR3 spans 14 amino acids. DNA for the CDR3: TGTGCCACCAGTGATCGACAGTCTAACTATGGCTACACCTTC. It specifies CATSDRQSNYGYTF.

This clone has only a few counts. This chain connects TRBV5-8 to TRBJ1-6, with 9 bases lining up with TRBD1. Germline-derived CDR1 and CDR2 are SGHTS and YDEGEE. V was clipped by 4 bases and J by 7 bases; unmatched bases: 3. CDR3 length: 14 amino acids. The CDR3 sequence is CASSRGTGNSPLHF. The CDR3 DNA sequence: TGTGCCAGCAGCCGCGGGACAGGGAATTCACCCCTCCACTTT. Full variable domain (remainder filled in from reference TRBV5-8 and TRBJ1-6): EAGVTQSPTHLIKTRGQQATLRCSPISGHTSVYWYQQALGLGLQFLLWYDEGEERNRGNFPPRFSGRQFPNYSSELNVNALELEDSALYLCASSRGTGNSPLHFGNGTRLTVT.

The genes are TRBV4-1 and TRBJ1-5; 8 bases match TRBD1. The CDR3 spans 16 residues. Looked up from germline, CDR1 is MGHRA and CDR2 is YSYEKL. Losses at the gene ends were 4 bases for V and 7 bases for J; bases not matched to a gene: 12. The CDR3 nucleotides are TGCGCCAGCAGCCCCCAAATGACAGGGGCCGGGCAGCCCCAGCATTTT. Translation gives CASSPQMTGAGQPQHF.

This sequence joins TRBV2 and TRBJ1-5, with D possibly TRBD1 on 5 matching bases. V lost 2 bases and J 4 bases, leaving 12 bases between the germline ends. Germline lookup yields CDR1 SNHLY and CDR2 FYNNEI. The CDR3 covers 15 residues. The CDR3 nucleotides are TGTGCCAGCAGTGAAAAATGGAGGGGTAATCAGCCCCAGCATTTT. It specifies CASSEKWRGNQPQHF.

The rearrangement links TRBV7-3 to TRBJ2-5, with 7 bases fitting TRBD2. Per germline, CDR1 SGHTA and CDR2 FQGTGA. The ends lost 5 bases at V and 5 bases at J; junction bases unmatched: 8. The length of the CDR3 is 14 residues. CDR3 in amino acids: CASSPGLVGETQYF. As DNA, the CDR3 is TGTGCCAGCAGCCCAGGACTAGTGGGGGAGACCCAGTACTTC. Full variable domain (outside the CDR3, taken from reference TRBV7-3 and TRBJ2-5): GAGVSQTPSNKVTEKGKYVELRCDPISGHTALYWYRQSLGQGPEFLIYFQGTGAADDSGLPNDRFFAVRPEGSVSTLKIQRTERGDSAVYLCASSPGLVGETQYFGPGTRLLVL.

The chain employs TRBV21-1 and TRBJ2-5; the table's D call, TRBD2, was not checked against the DNA. TRBV21-1 is noted as a pseudogene. The CDR3 spans 13 residues. CDR3 sequence reads: CACIRVRQETQYF. The DNA for the CDR3 is TGTGCCTGTATCCGGGTACGCCAAGAGACCCAGTACTTC.

This chain links TRBV5-6 with TRBJ1-1; no clear D gene. The CDR3 contains 17 residues. Germline CDR1 reads SGHDT; CDR2 reads YYEEEE. The V end lost 2 bases, the J end lost 0 bases, and 17 bases lay between the germline ends. The CDR3 loop is CASSFWSRLHLNTEAFF. In nucleotides, the CDR3 is TGTGCCAGCAGCTTTTGGTCCAGGCTACATCTGAACACTGAAGCTTTCTTT.

The rearrangement links TRBV6-4 to TRBJ2-7, with unresolved D. Trimming took off 0 bases at V and 0 bases at J, with 12 bases between the two ends. The CDR3 is 16 residues long. CDR1 is MRHNA and CDR2 is SNTAGT in the germline V gene. The CDR3 is CASSDSRRIFSYEQYF. DNA of the CDR3: TGTGCCAGCAGTGACTCCCGGCGGATCTTCTCCTACGAGCAGTACTTC.

The chain couples TRBV4-3 to TRBJ1-2; D gene unclear. This CDR3 comprises 15 residues. V was cut by 0 bases and J by 8 bases, with 16 bases left in between. CDR1 and CDR2 from the germline V gene are LGHNA and YSLEER. For the CDR3, the DNA is TGCGCCAGCAGCCAAGAATCCTCCACCCACGGGGGCTACACCTTC. Protein: CASSQESSTHGGYTF.

There are a few counts of this clone. The V call is TRBV10-3, the J call TRBJ1-3; D gene unclear. This CDR3 comprises 15 residues. Trimming removed 6 bases at V and 4 bases at J, with 16 bases between. Germline loops: CDR1 ENHRY, CDR2 SYGVKD. The chain's CDR3 is CAIRGGGISGNTIYF. The CDR3 DNA reads TGTGCCATCAGGGGAGGCGGTATTTCAGGAAACACCATATATTTT.

The chain couples TRBV30 to TRBJ2-7, with TRBD2 matching 13 bases. Per germline, CDR1 GTSNPN and CDR2 SVGIG (reference sequence). This CDR3 spans 14 amino acids. V lost 7 bases to trimming and J lost 3 bases; unmatched junction nucleotides: 6. CDR3 amino acids: CASRLAGGRYEQYF. For the CDR3, the DNA is TGTGCCTCGAGACTAGCGGGAGGTCGCTACGAGCAGTACTTC.

The V call is TRBV27, the J call TRBJ1-4; 10 bases match TRBD1. The V segment lost 6 bases and the J segment 2 bases; nucleotides outside the gene matches: 9. This CDR3 region has 17 residues. The germline CDR1 and CDR2 sequences are MNHEY and SMNVEV (reference sequence). The CDR3 spells CASRTGTGVGTNEKLFF. The CDR3 nucleotides are TGTGCCAGCAGAACCGGGACAGGGGTAGGGACTAATGAAAAACTGTTTTTT.

This chain joins TRBV6-6 and TRBJ2-5; 9 bases fit TRBD1. CDR1 and CDR2 from the germline V gene are MNHNY and SVGAGI (reference sequence). CDR3 size: 14 residues. With V trimmed by 5 bases and J by 5 bases, 6 bases remained unmatched. DNA of the CDR3: TGTGCCAGCAGTGTGACAGGGGGAGCGGAGACCCAGTACTTC. Translating it yields CASSVTGGAETQYF.

CDR3 in amino acids: CASSPGGLAGGGETQYF. CDR3 in DNA: TGTGCCAGCAGCCCAGGGGGGCTAGCGGGGGGCGGGGAGACCCAGTACTTC. V is TRBV9 and J is TRBJ2-5; 11 bases are shared with TRBD2. The CDR3 consists of 17 residues. Germline V gene sequence: CDR1 SGDLS, CDR2 YYNGEE. The V gene end was trimmed by 4 bases and the J gene end by 5 bases; junction bases not matched to a gene: 13.

The rearrangement joins TRBV7-2 to TRBJ2-1; TRBD2 agrees at 7 bases. This CDR3 has 17 amino acids. Germline loops: CDR1 SGHTA, CDR2 FQGNSA. The V segment lost 1 base and the J segment 0 bases; nucleotides outside the gene matches: 6. CDR3 sequence reads: CASSLVSGGSSYNEQFF. As DNA, the CDR3 is TGTGCCAGCAGCTTAGTGTCTGGCGGGAGCTCCTACAATGAGCAGTTCTTC.

This clone was recorded once. The chain employs TRBV10-3 and TRBJ2-1; TRBD2 is a possible D gene (5 bases). V lost 2 bases, J lost 8 bases, and 19 bases lay in between. The CDR3 contains 16 residues. Germline CDR1 and CDR2: ENHRY and SYGVKD. The CDR3 spells CAISEAPQVGGHEQFF. CDR3 coding DNA: TGTGCCATCAGTGAGGCCCCCCAGGTTGGAGGCCATGAGCAGTTCTTC.

This chain connects TRBV7-8 to TRBJ2-2, with a weak D call TRBD2 (6 bases). V lost 8 bases and J lost 0, with 10 bases in between. Germline V gene lookup returns CDR1 SGHVS and CDR2 FQNEAQ. The CDR3 loop spans 14 amino acids. The CDR3 spells CASQLAANTGELFF. CDR3 bases: TGTGCCAGCCAACTAGCTGCGAACACCGGGGAGCTGTTTTTT. The entire variable domain, with the rest obtained from reference TRBV7-8 and TRBJ2-2, is as follows: GAGVSQSPRYKVAKRGQDVALRCDPISGHVSLFWYQQALGQGPEFLTYFQNEAQLDKSGLPSDRFFAERPEGSVSTLKIQRTQQEDSAVYLCASQLAANTGELFFGEGSRLTVL.

In this sample, this clone turned up many times. The chain uses TRBV14 and TRBJ1-5; 7 bases are shared with TRBD1. The CDR3 covers 16 residues. Germline trimming cut 5 bases from V and 1 base from J; bases unmatched to any gene: 8. Germline V gene sequence: CDR1 SGHDN, CDR2 FVKESK. CDR3 DNA: TGTGCCAGCAGCTACGACAGGGTAGGGAGCAATCAGCCCCAGCATTTT. This gives the protein CASSYDRVGSNQPQHF.

The genes are TRBV9 and TRBJ2-4, with a weak D call TRBD1 (5 bases). This CDR3 comprises 14 residues. The V end was cut by 0 bases, the J end by 11 bases, with 15 bases between. Germline V gene sequence: CDR1 SGDLS, CDR2 YYNGEE. CDR3 loop: CASSVALDKGFQYF. CDR3 nucleotides: TGTGCCAGCAGCGTAGCCCTCGACAAGGGGTTTCAGTACTTC.

Concerning this clone: At one end, the junction sequence differs from germline, possibly due to a read error. The J gene is TRBJ1-5, the V gene TRBV2, with D maybe TRBD1 (5 bases). This CDR3 has 16 amino acids. Germline values: CDR1 SNHLY, CDR2 FYNNEI. Here the CDR3 DNA reads TGTGCCCGCAGTGACGTCGGGGGGGGGTCATTTCAGCCCCAGCATTTT. Its translation: CARSDVGGGSFQPQHF.

The rearrangement uses TRBV19 and TRBJ2-7; D ambiguous. V was cut by 5 bases and J by 6 bases, with 8 bases left in between. The CDR3 is made up of 11 amino acids. Germline V gene lookup returns CDR1 LNHDA and CDR2 SQIVND (reference sequence). The CDR3 coding sequence is TGTGCCAGTAGTTCCTTTTCCGAGCAGTACTTC. Protein product: CASSSFSEQYF.

This clone was found once. The chain has TRBV2 and TRBJ1-2; no reliable D call. Trimming pared 8 bases from V and 6 bases from J, leaving 10 bases between. Germline V gives CDR1 SNHLY, CDR2 FYNNEI. This CDR3 comprises 11 residues. The CDR3 region is CASAALDGYTF. CDR3 nucleotides: TGTGCCAGCGCCGCTTTAGATGGCTACACCTTC.

This chain uses TRBV6-5 with TRBJ1-1; 7 positions match TRBD1. The CDR3 has 14 residues. Germline CDR1 and CDR2: MNHEY and SVGAGI. Trimming cost V 8 bases and J 0 bases; bases outside gene matches: 6. CDR3 coding DNA: TGTGCCAGCGCCCGGGACAGCTTGAACACTGAAGCTTTCTTT. This sequence encodes CASARDSLNTEAFF.

This clone has just a few counts. The V call is TRBV24-1, the J call TRBJ2-3; the match to TRBD2 covers 9 bases. V gave up 4 bases and J gave up 1 base; unmatched junction bases: 11. Per germline, CDR1 KGHDR and CDR2 SFDVKD. The CDR3 sequence is 18 residues long. The CDR3 reads CATSDIAGGPGGTDTQYF. CDR3 in DNA: TGTGCCACCAGTGACATCGCGGGAGGGCCTGGGGGCACAGATACGCAGTATTTT.

A single count supports this clone. The chain has TRBV4-1 and TRBJ2-5; 7 bases map to TRBD1. V trimming: 3 bases; J trimming: 4 bases; junction bases outside the gene matches: 2. From germline, CDR1 is MGHRA and CDR2 YSYEKL. This CDR3 is built from 13 residues. The CDR3: CASSHRDRETQYF. Here the CDR3 DNA reads TGCGCCAGCAGCCATAGGGACAGAGAGACCCAGTACTTC.

This clone was counted a few times. The chain carries TRBV7-9 and TRBJ1-2, with 9 bases lining up with TRBD1. CDR1 and CDR2 (germline): SEHNR, FQNEAQ (reference sequence). This CDR3 is 15 amino acids long. V shed 5 bases, J shed 0 bases, and the junction held 4 bases outside the gene matches. DNA for the CDR3: TGTGCCAGCAGCAGGACAGGGGAAGCTAACTATGGCTACACCTTC. Its protein product is CASSRTGEANYGYTF.

The chain joins TRBV5-4 to TRBJ2-7; TRBD1 agrees at 9 bases. Germline loops: CDR1 SGHNT, CDR2 YYREEE (reference sequence). Losses at the gene ends were 0 bases for V and 12 bases for J; bases not matched to a gene: 4. The CDR3 spans 12 residues. This CDR3 reads CASSLGQGVRYF. CDR3 DNA: TGTGCCAGCAGCTTGGGACAGGGGGTTCGGTACTTC.